This T cell receptor (beta chain) comes out of a study of blood T cell repertoires in COVID-19 (dated by TCRdb to 2018 to 2021). A note on the overall study: Collaborator samples came from the United States, Italy and Spain and covered acute and convalescent phases of COVID-19. The material from the prospective study consisted of cDNA or gDNA derived from T cells, B-cell-depleted T cells, or PBMCs. Subjects who had been exposed to COVID-19, were actively infected with it, or had recovered from it provided the deeply sampled blood TCRbeta repertoires that made up the dataset. The repertoires were released in a freely available public database intended as a resource for research on the immune response to SARS-CoV-2. Samples were obtained from the ongoing ImmuneRACE study (first 160 participants) and from 950 to 1,500 subjects provided by 6 global collaborators. The sample metadata nearly always contained a de-identified subject ID, COVID-19 status, age in years and sex. Where HLA class I and class II types were available, the types were taken from metadata supplied by the sample provider, not from assay-based typing. The paper's findings and limits, for the study overall: How much clinical and demographic metadata was included differed by source and by participant, and the metadata was provided uncurated.

Whole blood was collected in K2EDTA tubes by collaborating institutions according to the institutions' own protocols. Collaborator samples were shipped for TCRbeta analysis as frozen whole blood, isolated PBMCs, or DNA extracted from either sample type. TCRbeta CDR3 regions were amplified from genomic DNA using the immunoSEQ Assay, a bias-controlled multiplex PCR. Per the authors' processing: Nucleated cell counts per sample were estimated from amplification of reference gene primers within the assay. Sequence reads were collapsed and filtered to measure the absolute abundance of every unique TCRbeta CDR3 rearrangement. For each sample, productive Simpson clonality was calculated as the square root of Simpson's diversity index across productive rearrangements. Entries here come from immuneACCESS through TCRdb and include only in-frame sequences with V and J called. Some clones fail to appear in such tables; in the studies checked, an unresolved V gene covers under half of the shortfall, and the cause of the remainder is unknown. The V and J calls and the clone size are those of that table, but D and trimming were determined from the DNA. This sample lists 85,000 to 130,000 clones; roughly 86% were detected once. Around 6% of the sample comes from the top ten.

The CDR3 runs 18 residues from the cysteine to the phenylalanine. Of the read, only the CDR3 DNA is kept; its 54 bases are in frame from base 1. CDR1 and CDR2, per the germline V gene, are SGDLS and YYNGEE. Clipping removes 0 bases from V and 3 bases from J, with 10 as the unmatched junction base count. Note on this clone: Its binding antigen is unknown. No per-base quality is available; no much larger clone lies one base away.

The source of this sequence is a woman aged 55-70 years with acute or convalescent COVID-19. This sequence uses TRBV9 and TRBJ2-5; 11 middle bases align to TRBD2. Source material: peripheral blood. The CDR3 protein sequence reads: CASSVGALASGRKETQYF. The DNA sequence reads TGTGCCAGCAGCGTAGGAGCGTTGGCTAGCGGGAGGAAAGAGACCCAGTACTTC.